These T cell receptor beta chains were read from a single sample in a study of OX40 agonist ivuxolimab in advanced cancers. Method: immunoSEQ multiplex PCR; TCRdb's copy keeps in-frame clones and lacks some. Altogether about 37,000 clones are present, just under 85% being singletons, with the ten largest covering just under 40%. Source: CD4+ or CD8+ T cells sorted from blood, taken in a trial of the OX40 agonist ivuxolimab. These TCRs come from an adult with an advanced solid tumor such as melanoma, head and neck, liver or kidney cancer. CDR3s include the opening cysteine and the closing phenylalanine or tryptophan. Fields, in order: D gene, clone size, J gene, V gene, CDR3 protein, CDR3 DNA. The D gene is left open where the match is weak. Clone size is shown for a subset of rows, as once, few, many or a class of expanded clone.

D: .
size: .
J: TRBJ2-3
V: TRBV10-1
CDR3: CASSEGGSTDTQYF
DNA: TGCGCCAGCAGTGAGGGGGGAAGCACAGATACGCAGTATTTT

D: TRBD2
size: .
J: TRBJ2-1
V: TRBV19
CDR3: CASSIGGRNDEQFF
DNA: TGTGCCAGTAGTATCGGCGGGAGAAACGATGAGCAGTTCTTC

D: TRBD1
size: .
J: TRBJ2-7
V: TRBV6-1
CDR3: CASSRDSFSYEQYF
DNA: TGTGCCAGCAGCCGGGACAGCTTTTCCTACGAGCAGTACTTC

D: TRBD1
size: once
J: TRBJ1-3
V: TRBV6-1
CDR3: CASSIGTGPIYF
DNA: TGTGCCAGCAGTATCGGGACAGGTCCCATATATTTT

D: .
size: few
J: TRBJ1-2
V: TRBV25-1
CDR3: CASRGSGANYGYTF
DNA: TGTGCCAGCAGGGGATCAGGGGCCAACTATGGCTACACCTTC

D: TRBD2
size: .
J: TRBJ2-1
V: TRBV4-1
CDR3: CASSQLPGTSGYNEQFF
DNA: TGCGCCAGCAGCCAACTCCCCGGGACTAGCGGTTACAATGAGCAGTTCTTC

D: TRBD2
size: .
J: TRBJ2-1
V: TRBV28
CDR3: CASSPTAGGSNEQFF
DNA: TGTGCCAGCAGTCCAACAGCGGGGGGGTCCAATGAGCAGTTCTTC

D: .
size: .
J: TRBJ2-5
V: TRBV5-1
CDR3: CASSQDGSSTQYF
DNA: TGCGCCAGCAGCCAAGACGGGAGCTCGACCCAGTACTTC

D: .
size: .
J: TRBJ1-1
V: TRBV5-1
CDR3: CASSLEGRGGTEAFF
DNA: TGCGCCAGCAGCTTGGAGGGCAGGGGAGGAACTGAAGCTTTCTTT

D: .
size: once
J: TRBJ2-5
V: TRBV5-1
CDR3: CASSQGGGRETQYF
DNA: TGCGCCAGCAGCCAAGGGGGAGGGCGAGAGACCCAGTACTTC

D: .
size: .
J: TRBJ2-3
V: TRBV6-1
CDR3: CASRSPSTDTQYF
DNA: TGTGCCAGCAGATCCCCAAGCACAGATACGCAGTATTTT

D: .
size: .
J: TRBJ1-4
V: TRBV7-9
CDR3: CASSFSGATNEKLFF
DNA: TGTGCCAGCAGCTTCAGTGGTGCAACTAATGAAAAACTGTTTTTT

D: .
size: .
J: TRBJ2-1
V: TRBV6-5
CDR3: CASSHPDRSLQFF
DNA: TGTGCCAGCAGCCACCCCGACAGGTCTCTGCAGTTCTTC

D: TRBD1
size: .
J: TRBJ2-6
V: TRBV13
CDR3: CASSFRGRGGANVLTF
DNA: TGTGCCAGCAGCTTCAGGGGGCGCGGTGGGGCCAACGTCCTGACTTTC

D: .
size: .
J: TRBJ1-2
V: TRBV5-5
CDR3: CASSSGWDDYGYTF
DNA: TGTGCCAGCAGCTCCGGCTGGGATGACTATGGCTACACCTTC

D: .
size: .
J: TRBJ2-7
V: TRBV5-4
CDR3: CASSVPLAYEQYF
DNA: TGTGCCAGCAGCGTTCCCTTGGCGTACGAGCAGTACTTC

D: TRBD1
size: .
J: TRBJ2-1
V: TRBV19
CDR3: CASSLDGTGGGNEQFF
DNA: TGTGCCAGTAGTCTCGACGGGACAGGGGGGGGTAATGAGCAGTTCTTC

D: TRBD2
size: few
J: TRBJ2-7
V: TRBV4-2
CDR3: CASSPRTSGGASSYEQYF
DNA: TGTGCCAGCAGCCCCCGGACTAGCGGGGGGGCCAGCTCCTACGAGCAGTACTTC

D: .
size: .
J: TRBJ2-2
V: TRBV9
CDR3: CASSLVGSFTGELFF
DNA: TGTGCCAGCAGCCTCGTGGGTAGTTTTACCGGGGAGCTGTTTTTT

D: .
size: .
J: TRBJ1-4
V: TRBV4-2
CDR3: CASSLGLGTQKLFF
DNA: TGTGCCAGCAGCTTAGGCCTGGGGACGCAAAAACTGTTTTTT

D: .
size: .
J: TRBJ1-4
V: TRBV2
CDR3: CASKEQGYEKLFF
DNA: TGTGCCAGCAAGGAGCAGGGTTATGAAAAACTGTTTTTT

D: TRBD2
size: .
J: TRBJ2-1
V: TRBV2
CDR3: CASSLLAGEDNEQFF
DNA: TGTGCCAGCAGTCTACTAGCGGGAGAGGACAATGAGCAGTTCTTC

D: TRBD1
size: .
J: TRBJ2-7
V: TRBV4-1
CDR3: CASSPRTGGAYEQYF
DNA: TGCGCCAGCAGCCCTCGGACAGGGGGGGCCTACGAGCAGTACTTC

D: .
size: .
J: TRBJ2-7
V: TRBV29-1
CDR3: CSVEGRGSDEQYF
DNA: TGCAGCGTTGAAGGAAGGGGTTCCGACGAGCAGTACTTC

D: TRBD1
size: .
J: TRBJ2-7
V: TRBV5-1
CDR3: CASSPGQPYEQYF
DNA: TGCGCCAGCAGCCCGGGACAGCCATACGAGCAGTACTTC

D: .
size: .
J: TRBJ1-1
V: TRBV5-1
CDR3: CASSFRTDNTEAFF
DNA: TGCGCCAGCAGCTTTAGGACAGACAACACTGAAGCTTTCTTT

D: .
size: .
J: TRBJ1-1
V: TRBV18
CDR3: CASSLQGRNTEAFF
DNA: TGTGCCAGCTCACTACAGGGCCGTAACACTGAAGCTTTCTTT

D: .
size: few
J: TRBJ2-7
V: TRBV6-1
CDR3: CASNEGGRYEQYF
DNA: TGTGCCAGCAACGAGGGGGGGCGCTACGAGCAGTACTTC

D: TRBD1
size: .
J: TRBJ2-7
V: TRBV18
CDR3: CASSLRGQDEQYF
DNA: TGTGCCAGCTCCCTAAGGGGGCAAGACGAGCAGTACTTC

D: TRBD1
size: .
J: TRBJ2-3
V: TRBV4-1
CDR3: CASGRGLLTDTQYF
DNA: TGCGCCAGCGGCAGGGGGCTTTTAACAGATACGCAGTATTTT

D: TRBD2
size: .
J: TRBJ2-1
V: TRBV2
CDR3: CASNAGENEQFF
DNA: TGTGCCAGCAATGCGGGGGAAAATGAGCAGTTCTTC

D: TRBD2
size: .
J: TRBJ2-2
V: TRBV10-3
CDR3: CASQPGLAGTGELFF
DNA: TGTGCCAGCCAGCCGGGACTAGCGGGCACCGGGGAGCTGTTTTTT

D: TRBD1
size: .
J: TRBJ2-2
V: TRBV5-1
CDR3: CASSPQGTVAGELFF
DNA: TGCGCCAGCAGCCCGCAGGGGACAGTGGCCGGGGAGCTGTTTTTT

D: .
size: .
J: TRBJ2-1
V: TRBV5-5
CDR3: CASSQRRNEQFF
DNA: TGTGCCAGCAGCCAACGAAGGAATGAGCAGTTCTTC

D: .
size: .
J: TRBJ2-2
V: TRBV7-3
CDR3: CASSLTGGSSTGKVGTGELFF
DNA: TGTGCCAGCAGCTTAACCGGCGGATCAAGCACAGGGAAGGTCGGCACCGGGGAGCTGTTTTTT

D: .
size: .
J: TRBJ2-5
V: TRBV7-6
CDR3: CASSLWTMASGETQYF
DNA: TGTGCCAGCAGCTTGTGGACTATGGCTAGTGGAGAGACCCAGTACTTC

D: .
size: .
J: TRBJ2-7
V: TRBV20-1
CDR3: CSGGASYEQYF
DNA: TGCAGTGGTGGGGCGTCCTACGAGCAGTACTTC

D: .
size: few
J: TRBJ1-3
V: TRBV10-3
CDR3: CAISGTDSSGNTIYF
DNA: TGTGCCATCAGTGGGACAGATTCCTCTGGAAACACCATATATTTT

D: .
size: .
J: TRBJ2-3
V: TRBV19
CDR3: CASSIRPDTQYF
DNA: TGTGCCAGTAGTATTCGACCAGATACGCAGTATTTT

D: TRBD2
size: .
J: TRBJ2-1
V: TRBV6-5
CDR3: CAVSGRDNYNEQFF
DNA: TGTGCCGTCTCCGGGAGGGATAATTACAATGAGCAGTTCTTC

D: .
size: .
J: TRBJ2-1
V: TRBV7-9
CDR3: CASRTGAGVREQFF
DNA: TGTGCCAGCAGGACCGGGGCCGGAGTTCGGGAGCAGTTCTTC

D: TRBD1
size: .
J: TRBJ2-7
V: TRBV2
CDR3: CASHRGRYEQYF
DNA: TGTGCCAGCCACAGGGGGCGGTACGAGCAGTACTTC

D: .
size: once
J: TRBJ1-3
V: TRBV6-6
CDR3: CASSTGPSASGNTIYF
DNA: TGTGCCAGCAGTACGGGCCCCAGCGCCTCTGGAAACACCATATATTTT

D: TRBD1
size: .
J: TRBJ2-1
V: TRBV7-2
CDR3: CASRSGTGAREQFF
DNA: TGTGCCAGCCGATCCGGGACAGGGGCGCGTGAGCAGTTCTTC

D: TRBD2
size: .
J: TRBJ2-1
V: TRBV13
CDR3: CASSQPLAGTEQFF
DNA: TGCGCCAGCAGCCAACCTCTAGCGGGGACTGAGCAGTTCTTC

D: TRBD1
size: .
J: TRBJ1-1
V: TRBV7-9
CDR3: CASSPDRGPMNTEAFF
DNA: TGTGCCAGCAGCCCGGACAGGGGGCCAATGAACACTGAAGCTTTCTTT